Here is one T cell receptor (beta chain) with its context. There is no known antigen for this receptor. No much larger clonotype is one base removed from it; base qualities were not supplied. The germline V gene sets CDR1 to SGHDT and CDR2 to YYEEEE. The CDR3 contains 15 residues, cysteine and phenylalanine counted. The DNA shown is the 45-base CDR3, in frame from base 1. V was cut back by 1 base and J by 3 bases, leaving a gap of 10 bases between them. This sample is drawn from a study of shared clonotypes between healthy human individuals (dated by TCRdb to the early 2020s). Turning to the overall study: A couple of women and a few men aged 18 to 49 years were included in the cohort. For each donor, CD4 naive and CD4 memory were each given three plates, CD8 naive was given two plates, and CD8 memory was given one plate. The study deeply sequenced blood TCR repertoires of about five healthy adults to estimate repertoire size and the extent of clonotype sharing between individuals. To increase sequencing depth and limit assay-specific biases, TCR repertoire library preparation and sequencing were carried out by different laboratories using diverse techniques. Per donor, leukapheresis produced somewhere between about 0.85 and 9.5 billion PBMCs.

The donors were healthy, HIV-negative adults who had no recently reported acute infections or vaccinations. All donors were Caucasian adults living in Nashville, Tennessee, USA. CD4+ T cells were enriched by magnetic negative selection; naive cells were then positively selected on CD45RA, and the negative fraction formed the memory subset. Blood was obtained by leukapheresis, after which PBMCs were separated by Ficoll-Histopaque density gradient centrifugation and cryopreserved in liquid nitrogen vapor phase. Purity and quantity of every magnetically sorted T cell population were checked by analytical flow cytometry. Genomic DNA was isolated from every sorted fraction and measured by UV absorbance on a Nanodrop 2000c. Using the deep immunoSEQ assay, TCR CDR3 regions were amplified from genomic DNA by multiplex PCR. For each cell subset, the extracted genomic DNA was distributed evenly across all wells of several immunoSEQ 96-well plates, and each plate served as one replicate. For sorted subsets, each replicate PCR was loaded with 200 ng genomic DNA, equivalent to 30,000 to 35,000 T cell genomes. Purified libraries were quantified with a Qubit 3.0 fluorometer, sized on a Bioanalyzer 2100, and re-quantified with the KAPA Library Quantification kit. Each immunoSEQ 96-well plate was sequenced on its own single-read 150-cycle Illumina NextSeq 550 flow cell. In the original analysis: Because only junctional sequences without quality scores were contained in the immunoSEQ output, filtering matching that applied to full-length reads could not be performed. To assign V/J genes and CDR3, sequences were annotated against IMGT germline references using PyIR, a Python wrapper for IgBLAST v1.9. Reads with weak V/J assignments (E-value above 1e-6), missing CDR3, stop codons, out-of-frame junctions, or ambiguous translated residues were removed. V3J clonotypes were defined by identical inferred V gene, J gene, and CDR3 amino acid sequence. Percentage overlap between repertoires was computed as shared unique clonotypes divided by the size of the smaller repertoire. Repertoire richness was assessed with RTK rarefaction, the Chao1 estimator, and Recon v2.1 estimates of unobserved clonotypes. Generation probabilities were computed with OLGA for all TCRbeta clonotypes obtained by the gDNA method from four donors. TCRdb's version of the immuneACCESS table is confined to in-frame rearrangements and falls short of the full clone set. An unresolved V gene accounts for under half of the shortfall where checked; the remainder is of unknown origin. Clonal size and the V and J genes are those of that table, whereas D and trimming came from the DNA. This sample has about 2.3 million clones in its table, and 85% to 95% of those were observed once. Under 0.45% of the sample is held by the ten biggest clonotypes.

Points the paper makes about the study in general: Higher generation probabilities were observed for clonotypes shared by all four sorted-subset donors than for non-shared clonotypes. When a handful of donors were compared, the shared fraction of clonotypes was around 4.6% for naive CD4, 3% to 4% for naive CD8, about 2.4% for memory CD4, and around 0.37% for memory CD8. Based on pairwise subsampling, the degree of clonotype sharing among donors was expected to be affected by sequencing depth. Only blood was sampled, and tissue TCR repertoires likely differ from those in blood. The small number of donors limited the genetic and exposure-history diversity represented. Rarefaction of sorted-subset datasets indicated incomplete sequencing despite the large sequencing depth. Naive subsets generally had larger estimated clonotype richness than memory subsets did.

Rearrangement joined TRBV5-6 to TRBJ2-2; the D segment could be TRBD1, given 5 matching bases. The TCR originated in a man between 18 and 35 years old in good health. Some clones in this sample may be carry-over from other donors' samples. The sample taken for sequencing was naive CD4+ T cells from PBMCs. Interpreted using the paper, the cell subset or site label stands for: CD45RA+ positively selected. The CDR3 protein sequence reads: CASSLRQIDTGELFF. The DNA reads TGTGCCAGCAGCTTGCGACAGATAGACACCGGGGAGCTGTTTTTT.